The 3 T cell receptor beta chains listed next were all sequenced from one sample in a study of OX40 agonist ivuxolimab in advanced cancers. Assay: immunoSEQ multiplex PCR; the TCRdb copy retains only in-frame clones and omits some. The repertoire holds about 40,000 clones, with around 83% as singletons. Sequenced here: CD4+ or CD8+ T cells sorted from blood, sampled in a trial of the OX40 agonist ivuxolimab. The receptors here all came from an adult with an advanced solid tumor such as melanoma, head and neck, liver or kidney cancer.

The genes are TRBV4-1 and TRBJ1-2, with 9 bases lining up with TRBD1. Trimming cost V 5 bases and J 5 bases; bases outside gene matches: 6. The CDR3 totals 14 residues. Germline V gene data show CDR1 as MGHRA and CDR2 as YSYEKL. The CDR3 is CASSSGQGLYGYTF. The CDR3 DNA reads as TGCGCCAGCAGCTCGGGACAGGGTTTATATGGCTACACCTTC.

V is TRBV2 and J is TRBJ2-5; TRBD1 matches 7 bases. Losses at the gene ends were 11 bases for V and 2 bases for J; bases not matched to a gene: 8. The CDR3 extends over 13 amino acids. Per germline, CDR1 SNHLY and CDR2 FYNNEI. The DNA for the CDR3 is TGTGCCGGGTGGGACAGATCGCAAGAGACCCAGTACTTC. Protein: CAGWDRSQETQYF.

The J gene is TRBJ2-1, the V gene TRBV7-9; D is unresolved. Germline V gene data show CDR1 as SEHNR and CDR2 as FQNEAQ (reference sequence). Trimming removed 10 bases from V and 10 bases from J, with 14 bases in between. The CDR3 has 11 amino acids. The CDR3 region is CAIPPIGEQFF. The CDR3 DNA follows: TGTGCCATCCCCCCGATTGGGGAGCAGTTCTTC.